The 25 T cell receptor beta chains presented below share a single source sample, sequenced in a study of T cell responses to AZD1222 COVID-19 vaccine. Clones were sequenced by immunoSEQ multiplex PCR, and TCRdb holds only the in-frame ones, with some missing. The sample consists of some 130,000 clones, under 95% of them appearing once. The sequences come from peripheral blood, collected on day 0 of AZD1222 vaccination. The receptors shown here come from an adult in good health.

The sample holds one count of this clone. The chain combines TRBV30 with TRBJ1-5; 10 bases line up with TRBD1. Germline values: CDR1 GTSNPN, CDR2 SVGIG (reference sequence). The length of the CDR3 is 14 residues. Trimming took 2 bases from V and 9 from J; bases not matched to a gene: 7. CDR3 loop: CAWSKGTGDLPQHF. The CDR3 DNA reads as TGTGCCTGGAGTAAAGGGACAGGGGATCTGCCCCAGCATTTT.

The chain is built from TRBV3-1 (or the pseudogene TRBV3-2) and TRBJ2-1; 15 nucleotides align to TRBD2. J lost 10 bases, V lost 1 base, and 2 bases had no gene match. The CDR3 is 15 residues long. Germline V CDR1 and CDR2: LGHDT, YNNKEL (reference sequence). The CDR3 DNA is TGTGCCAGCAGCCAAGGAGGACTAGCGGGAGGGGAGCAGTTCTTC. This sequence encodes CASSQGGLAGGEQFF.

This rearrangement joins TRBV5-1 to TRBJ1-2; no definite D call. Germline loops: CDR1 SGHRS, CDR2 YFSETQ. V was shortened by 2 bases and J by 5 bases, with 10 bases between the two germline ends. The CDR3 covers 13 residues. CDR3 amino acids: CASSFGAGYGYTF. The DNA for the CDR3 is TGCGCCAGCAGCTTTGGCGCTGGATATGGCTACACCTTC.

This clone was observed a single time. The rearrangement uses TRBV7-9 and TRBJ2-1; 7 nucleotides align to TRBD1. Unmatched junction bases numbered 4, after V lost 2 bases and J lost 0 bases. The V gene's germline CDR1 is SEHNR and CDR2 FQNEAQ (reference sequence). The CDR3 runs 16 residues. This CDR3 reads CASSLKTGNSYNEQFF. CDR3 DNA sequence: TGTGCCAGCAGCTTAAAGACAGGGAACTCCTACAATGAGCAGTTCTTC.

The CDR3 loop reads CASSYGGGTEAFF. For the CDR3, the DNA is TGTGCCAGTAGTTATGGCGGGGGTACTGAAGCTTTCTTT. The chain links TRBV19 to TRBJ1-1; a weak D match, TRBD1 (5 bases). Germline CDR1 and CDR2: LNHDA and SQIVND (reference sequence). The CDR3 extends over 13 amino acids. V gave up 5 bases and J gave up 5 bases, with 12 bases separating them.

This rearrangement joins TRBV27 to TRBJ1-2; TRBD1 might be the D (5 bases). Germline-derived CDR1 and CDR2 are MNHEY and SMNVEV (reference sequence). This CDR3 comprises 14 residues. V shed 3 bases and J shed 4 bases, with 12 bases lying between them. The CDR3 reads CASSFVGGSYGYTF. The CDR3 DNA sequence: TGTGCCAGCAGTTTTGTCGGGGGTAGCTATGGCTACACCTTC.

The chain has TRBV11-2 and TRBJ1-4, with TRBD1 as a possible D gene (6 bases). The CDR3 is 14 residues long. Germline CDR1 reads SGHAT; CDR2 reads FQNNGV. Trimming pared 2 bases from V and 7 bases from J, leaving 11 bases between. CDR3 protein: CASSLIWTAEKLFF. The CDR3 DNA sequence: TGTGCCAGCAGCTTAATATGGACAGCTGAAAAACTGTTTTTT.

The V gene is TRBV7-9, the J gene TRBJ2-1, with a possible D match to TRBD2 (6 bases). V shed 3 bases and J shed 2 bases, with 14 bases lying between them. The CDR3 has 16 amino acids. CDR1 and CDR2 from the germline V gene are SEHNR and FQNEAQ (reference sequence). Here the CDR3 DNA reads TGTGCCAGCAGCTTGCGGGCTAGCGAGCCCTACAATGAGCAGTTCTTC. Its translation: CASSLRASEPYNEQFF.

The chain is built from TRBV28 and TRBJ1-4, with D perhaps TRBD1 (6 bases). Trimming removed 3 bases at V and 1 base at J, with 9 bases between. CDR3 length: 15 amino acids. Germline V gives CDR1 MDHEN, CDR2 SYDVKM. CDR3 nucleotide sequence: TGTGCCAGCAGTTTGAGGGGGGGAACTAATGAAAAACTGTTTTTT. It encodes CASSLRGGTNEKLFF. Supplemented by reference TRBV28 and TRBJ1-4, the full variable domain reads DVKVTQSSRYLVKRTGEKVFLECVQDMDHENMFWYRQDPGLGLRLIYFSYDVKMKEKGDIPEGYSVSREKKERFSLILESASTNQTSMYLCASSLRGGTNEKLFFGSGTQLSVL.

This chain uses TRBV6-6 with TRBJ1-6; tentative D call: TRBD1 (5 bases). There are 16 residues in the CDR3. The germline V gene has CDR1 MNHNY and CDR2 SVGAGI (reference sequence). V gave up 2 bases and J gave up 6 bases, with 14 bases separating them. The CDR3, as DNA: TGTGCCAGCAGTTACCGACCGACAGACTTTAATTCACCCCTCCACTTT. It specifies CASSYRPTDFNSPLHF.

The V gene is TRBV10-3, the J gene TRBJ1-2; D is ambiguous. Trimming took off 6 bases at V and 6 bases at J, with 11 bases between the two ends. This CDR3 comprises 12 residues. Germline assignment: CDR1 ENHRY and CDR2 SYGVKD. CDR3: CAISAAFDGYTF. The CDR3, as DNA: TGTGCCATCAGCGCGGCATTCGATGGCTACACCTTC.

The rearrangement links TRBV30 to TRBJ1-3; no clear D gene. This CDR3 has 14 amino acids. The germline gives CDR1 GTSNPN, CDR2 SVGIG (reference sequence). V shed 4 bases and J shed 7 bases, with 17 bases lying between them. The CDR3 protein is CAWKRLTVRNTIYF. The CDR3 DNA reads as TGTGCCTGGAAGAGGTTAACGGTGCGGAACACCATATATTTT.

This chain uses TRBV19 with TRBJ1-1; no clear D. V was shortened by 3 bases and J by 0 bases, with 8 bases between the two germline ends. Looked up from germline, CDR1 is LNHDA and CDR2 is SQIVND (reference sequence). The CDR3 runs 14 residues. The CDR3 coding sequence is TGTGCCAGTAGTATGGGTGGTATGAACACTGAAGCTTTCTTT. It specifies CASSMGGMNTEAFF.

This chain connects TRBV4-3 to TRBJ1-2, with D uncertain. The length of the CDR3 is 21 residues. Germline assignment: CDR1 LGHNA and CDR2 YSLEER. Deletions cut 4 bases from V and 0 bases from J, with 30 bases between. CDR3 residues: CASSRDLEAGPKVPANYGYTF. The CDR3 DNA reads TGCGCCAGCAGCCGTGACTTGGAGGCCGGGCCTAAAGTTCCAGCTAACTATGGCTACACCTTC.

This chain joins TRBV25-1 and TRBJ1-1; D call uncertain. V lost 5 bases and J 4 bases, leaving 17 bases between the germline ends. The CDR3 contains 15 residues. Looked up from germline, CDR1 is MGHDK and CDR2 is SYGVNS. The CDR3 sequence is CASSTYGTISTEAFF. In nucleotides, the CDR3 is TGTGCCAGCAGTACTTACGGTACGATATCCACTGAAGCTTTCTTT.

The gene calls are TRBV5-1 and TRBJ2-7, with D tentatively TRBD2 (6 bases). Trimming removed 2 bases from V and 1 base from J, with 10 bases in between. This CDR3 contains 14 residues. In germline, CDR1 is SGHRS, CDR2 YFSETQ. In nucleotides, the CDR3 is TGCGCCAGCAGCTTTACGGGGGATTCCTACGAGCAGTACTTC. This sequence encodes CASSFTGDSYEQYF.

Written as DNA, the CDR3 is TGTGCCAGCAGCTGGACTAGCGGCACCACCTACGAGCAGTACTTC. This encodes CASSWTSGTTYEQYF. The chain recombines TRBV11-2 with TRBJ2-7; 10 bases are shared with TRBD2. V was pared by 4 bases and J by 2 bases, with 5 bases of the junction left unmatched. This CDR3 has 15 residues. Germline V gene data show CDR1 as SGHAT and CDR2 as FQNNGV.

The genes are TRBV28 and TRBJ1-4, with 10 bases fitting TRBD1. The germline gives CDR1 MDHEN, CDR2 SYDVKM. J lost 10 bases, V lost 6 bases, and 11 bases had no gene match. The length of the CDR3 is 15 residues. The DNA of the CDR3 is TGTGCCAGCAGCCGACAGGGGGCGGGGTACGGAAAACTGTTTTTT. Its protein is CASSRQGAGYGKLFF.

A single count supports this clone. The chain has TRBV30 and TRBJ2-1, with D unclear. The CDR3 is 14 residues long. Germline V lookup: CDR1 GTSNPN, CDR2 SVGIG (reference sequence). Trimming took 2 bases from V and 7 from J, leaving 15 bases between them. CDR3 protein: CAWSIGPLLNEQFF. The DNA of the CDR3 is TGTGCCTGGAGTATAGGACCCCTTTTAAATGAGCAGTTCTTC.

The chain carries TRBV3-1 (or the pseudogene TRBV3-2) and TRBJ2-1; D gene ambiguous. Trimming took 1 base from V and 6 from J, leaving 16 bases between them. This CDR3 is built from 16 residues. Germline assignment: CDR1 LGHDT and CDR2 YNNKEL (reference sequence). CDR3 bases: TGTGCCAGCAGCCAAGTGTCTCGGGCCCCCCGCAATGAGCAGTTCTTC. The encoded protein is CASSQVSRAPRNEQFF.

This chain connects TRBV11-3 to TRBJ2-1; TRBD2 aligns across 7 bases. The CDR3 loop spans 14 amino acids. The V segment lost 1 base and the J segment 6 bases; nucleotides outside the gene matches: 3. Germline V CDR1 and CDR2: SGHNT, YENEEA. The CDR3 region is CASSLGGRGNEQFF. CDR3 nucleotides: TGTGCCAGCAGCTTAGGCGGGAGAGGCAATGAGCAGTTCTTC.

The chain carries TRBV6-6 and TRBJ1-2; 7 bases agree with TRBD1. V trimming: 0 bases; J trimming: 8 bases; junction bases outside the gene matches: 3. CDR3 length: 13 amino acids. CDR1 is MNHNY, CDR2 SVGAGI, per germline (reference sequence). CDR3 nucleotide sequence: TGTGCCAGCAGTTACTCAGGGGACAGAGGCTACACCTTC. This sequence encodes CASSYSGDRGYTF.

This chain connects TRBV11-2 to TRBJ2-7, with D uncertain. Trimming took 4 bases from V and 7 from J, leaving 20 bases between them. CDR1 SGHAT and CDR2 FQNNGV come from the germline V gene. This CDR3 has 15 amino acids. The CDR3 loop reads CASSSPGVPPQEQYF. The CDR3 nucleotides are TGTGCCAGCAGCTCCCCGGGTGTTCCGCCTCAGGAGCAGTACTTC. The full variable domain, its missing parts supplied by reference TRBV11-2 and TRBJ2-7, is EAGVAQSPRYKIIEKRQSVAFWCNPISGHATLYWYQQILGQGPKLLIQFQNNGVVDDSQLPKDRFSAERLKGVDSTLKIQPAKLEDSAVYLCASSSPGVPPQEQYFGPGTRLTVT.

The chain employs TRBV25-1 and TRBJ2-1, with 14 bases lining up with TRBD2. CDR3 length: 18 amino acids. V lost 6 bases to trimming and J lost 0 bases; unmatched junction nucleotides: 7. CDR1 and CDR2 from the germline V gene are MGHDK and SYGVNS. DNA for the CDR3: TGTGCCAGCAGACAGGGACTAGCGGGAGTTAGCTCCTACAATGAGCAGTTCTTC. This encodes CASRQGLAGVSSYNEQFF.

The count of this clone is one. The chain is built from TRBV4-2 and TRBJ2-7; 8 bases match TRBD2. There are 16 residues in the CDR3. Germline values: CDR1 LGHNA, CDR2 YNFKEQ. J was trimmed by 1 base and V by 1 base; bases with no gene match: 6. The CDR3 DNA reads TGTGCCAGCAGCCAAGGTAGTACTAGCGGTTCCTACGAGCAGTACTTC. It translates to CASSQGSTSGSYEQYF.